This TCR beta chain came from a study of blood T cell repertoires in COVID-19. Participants had their cohort set by participant-reported clinical history. Germline CDR1 is SGDLS and CDR2 is YYNGEE. The CDR3 spans 13 residues. Trimming shortened V by 0 bases and J by 6 bases, and 9 bases separated the two germline ends. Sequencing was performed with immunoSEQ multiplex PCR; in TCRdb, only in-frame clones are kept and a portion is missing. There are some 330,000 clones in the sample; roughly four fifths occur only once, and approximately 5% lies in the top ten. The chain uses TRBV9 and TRBJ1-2; the D is unclear. This receptor was identified in a woman between 50 and 59 years old who had recovered from COVID-19. The sequencing sample was made of PBMCs or T cells enriched from blood (not recorded which). Here the CDR3 reads CASSVAEVDGYTF. The DNA of the CDR3 is TGTGCCAGCAGCGTAGCTGAGGTGGATGGCTACACCTTC.